Below are 23 T cell receptor beta chains sequenced from a single sample in a study of CD8+ T cells in alopecia areata. Treatment of the sample: oral pan-JAK inhibitor, 5-10 mg twice daily. Extracted from the samples, RNA was reverse transcribed into cDNA to serve as the sequencing template. This table comes from immunoSEQ multiplex PCR, and its TCRdb copy is limited to in-frame clones, with some not included. The sample holds about 200,000 clones, around 65% seen once. Sequencing was performed on CD4+ T cells sorted from blood, taken at week 4, from a patient treated with tofacitinib. These receptors all stem from a human donor with alopecia areata.

This clone was counted between two and nine times. This sequence joins TRBV30 and TRBJ2-7; 7 bases are shared with TRBD1. V trimming: 4 bases; J trimming: 5 bases; junction bases outside the gene matches: 8. This CDR3 has 13 amino acids. Germline values: CDR1 GTSNPN, CDR2 SVGIG (reference sequence). CDR3 sequence: CAWKIDRVNEQYF. CDR3 sequence (DNA): TGTGCCTGGAAGATCGACAGGGTGAACGAGCAGTACTTC.

The chain is built from TRBV6-5 and TRBJ2-7; TRBD2 aligns across 8 bases. The germline V gene encodes CDR1 MNHEY and CDR2 SVGAGI. V shed 0 bases and J 4 bases; nucleotides not matched to a gene: 5. The CDR3 is 15 residues long. As DNA, the CDR3 is TGTGCCAGCAGTTACTCGTTTAGCGGGGTTTACGAGCAGTACTTC. It is translated as CASSYSFSGVYEQYF.

This clone was seen a few times. V is TRBV6-1 and J is TRBJ2-2, with a possible D match to TRBD2 (7 bases). The CDR3 is 15 residues long. Germline CDR1 MNHNS, CDR2 SASEGT. Trimming left V 8 bases short and J 4 bases short, with 17 bases between. CDR3 sequence reads: CASGTAGASTGELFF. Here the CDR3 DNA reads TGTGCCAGCGGTACGGCGGGGGCTTCCACCGGGGAGCTGTTTTTT.

This sequence joins TRBV7-2 and TRBJ2-7; 7 nucleotides align to TRBD1. The CDR3 has 13 amino acids. Germline V gives CDR1 SGHTA, CDR2 FQGNSA. The trim removed 7 bases at V and 5 bases at J, leaving 8 bases unmatched. Here the CDR3 reads CASTETGVHEQYF. In nucleotides, the CDR3 is TGTGCCAGCACGGAAACAGGGGTTCACGAGCAGTACTTC.

This chain connects TRBV30 to TRBJ2-7; D remains ambiguous. This CDR3 comprises 13 residues. Trimming took 0 bases from V and 7 from J, leaving 13 bases between them. Per germline, CDR1 GTSNPN and CDR2 SVGIG (reference sequence). The CDR3 DNA reads as TGTGCCTGGAGTGTACAGCCGTACCGTGAGCAGTACTTC. Translating gives CAWSVQPYREQYF.

The CDR3 DNA sequence: TGTGCCAGCAGCGCCGGTAGGACGGCAGGGTCCGAGACCCAGTACTTC. Translating gives CASSAGRTAGSETQYF. J is TRBJ2-5 and V is TRBV9, with D perhaps matching TRBD1 (5 bases). Trimming cost V 3 bases and J 5 bases, with 20 bases left between them. The CDR3 has 16 residues. In germline, CDR1 is SGDLS, CDR2 YYNGEE.

The rearrangement uses TRBV10-3 and TRBJ1-2; tentatively, D is TRBD1 (5 bases). Between the trimmed V and J ends, which lost 3 bases and 4 bases, there was a span of 15 bases. The CDR3 runs to 15 residues. Germline V CDR1 and CDR2: ENHRY, SYGVKD. The chain's CDR3 is CAISDNQGEGYGYTF. DNA of the CDR3: TGTGCCATCAGTGATAACCAGGGTGAGGGCTATGGCTACACCTTC.

The CDR3 nucleotides read TGCGCCAGCAGCTTGGCCGGGACTAGCGGGGGACGGGAGACCCAGTACTTC. Encoded protein: CASSLAGTSGGRETQYF. V gene TRBV5-1 combines with J gene TRBJ2-5; 14 nucleotides agree with TRBD2. Looked up from germline, CDR1 is SGHRS and CDR2 is YFSETQ. The CDR3 contains 17 residues. V lost 0 bases and J lost 5; bases outside the gene matches: 6.

The J gene is TRBJ1-4, the V gene TRBV29-1; weak D call: TRBD1 (5 bases). Germline values: CDR1 SQVTM, CDR2 ANQGSEA. CDR3 length: 12 amino acids. V gave up 7 bases and J gave up 8 bases, with 14 bases separating them. CDR3 loop: CSGGDPGEKLFF. CDR3 in DNA: TGCAGCGGGGGGGATCCGGGAGAAAAACTGTTTTTT.

This clone has just one count. The chain has TRBV2 and TRBJ2-3; D is unresolved. Germline CDR1 is SNHLY and CDR2 is FYNNEI. V was pared by 6 bases and J by 3 bases, with 1 base between. This CDR3 contains 10 residues. In nucleotides, the CDR3 is TGTGCCAGCAGAACAGATACGCAGTATTTT. This translates into CASRTDTQYF.

This clone was counted only a few times. CDR3 sequence: CAIGTGPNYGYTF. Here the CDR3 DNA reads TGTGCCATCGGGACAGGACCTAACTATGGCTACACCTTC. The chain recombines TRBV10-3 with TRBJ1-2; 8 nucleotides match TRBD1. V gave up 8 bases and J gave up 0 bases; unmatched junction bases: 2. The CDR3 is 13 residues long. Germline V gene lookup returns CDR1 ENHRY and CDR2 SYGVKD.

This clone was counted once. J is TRBJ1-2 and V is TRBV11-2; 9 bases agree with TRBD1. This CDR3 has 14 amino acids. J gave up 4 bases and V 5 bases, and 5 bases lay outside the gene matches. Germline values: CDR1 SGHAT, CDR2 FQNNGV. CDR3 in DNA: TGTGCCAGCAGCGCGGGACAGGGCGGCTATGGCTACACCTTC. Residues: CASSAGQGGYGYTF.

The chain is built from TRBV5-4 and TRBJ2-4; D ambiguous. CDR3 length: 13 amino acids. Looked up from germline, CDR1 is SGHNT and CDR2 is YYREEE (reference sequence). The ends were cut back, 0 bases at V and 6 bases at J, with 7 bases in the middle. The CDR3 nucleotides read TGTGCCAGCAGCTTGGAGGGTTTAAACATTCAGTACTTC. Its protein is CASSLEGLNIQYF.

This clone was seen a handful of times. The V gene is TRBV7-9, the J gene TRBJ2-3, with D perhaps matching TRBD2 (6 bases). Per the germline V gene, CDR1 is SEHNR and CDR2 is FQNEAQ (reference sequence). Trimming left V 5 bases short and J 5 bases short, with 14 bases between. CDR3 length: 14 amino acids. The CDR3 loop reads CASSRGDFGDTQYF. The CDR3 DNA sequence: TGTGCCAGCAGCCGAGGGGACTTCGGAGATACGCAGTATTTT.

The rearrangement uses TRBV12-5 and TRBJ2-7, with 9 bases aligning to TRBD1. CDR1 is LGHNT and CDR2 is FRNRAP in the germline V gene. J gave up 1 base and V 2 bases, and 12 bases lay outside the gene matches. The CDR3 is 18 amino acids. DNA for the CDR3: TGTGCTAGTGGTTTGATCCCCCCCGGGACAGGGCGTTCCTACGAGCAGTACTTC. This codes for CASGLIPPGTGRSYEQYF.

This clone was recorded only once. The rearrangement uses TRBV4-3 and TRBJ2-5; 7 bases are shared with TRBD2. This CDR3 has 15 residues. Trimming removed 3 bases from V and 5 bases from J; junction bases left unmatched: 9. Germline assignment: CDR1 LGHNA and CDR2 YSLEER. CDR3 nucleotides: TGCGCCAGCAGCCATTCACGCGGGGGAGGGGAGACCCAGTACTTC. Translating it yields CASSHSRGGGETQYF.

The rearrangement joins TRBV29-1 to TRBJ2-1; 13 bases map to TRBD2. V was clipped by 7 bases and J by 3 bases; unmatched bases: 3. Germline V gene data show CDR1 as SQVTM and CDR2 as ANQGSEA. CDR3 length: 14 residues. In nucleotides, the CDR3 is TGCAGCGGGACTAGCGGGGGTCTCTACAATGAGCAGTTCTTC. It encodes CSGTSGGLYNEQFF.

The chain uses TRBV4-3 and TRBJ2-7; unclear D gene. Germline CDR1 LGHNA, CDR2 YSLEER. The CDR3 runs to 13 residues. V was clipped by 9 bases and J by 0 bases, with 12 bases between them. The CDR3 loop reads CASPTSSSYEQYF. The CDR3 region has the DNA TGCGCCAGTCCGACGAGCAGCTCCTACGAGCAGTACTTC.

The chain combines TRBV30 with TRBJ1-1; D call uncertain. Trimming cost V 7 bases and J 0 bases, with 6 bases left between them. This CDR3 region has 11 residues. Germline CDR1 GTSNPN, CDR2 SVGIG (reference sequence). The CDR3 DNA reads as TGTGCCTCAGCAGTGAACACTGAAGCTTTCTTT. Encoded protein: CASAVNTEAFF.

The rearrangement joins TRBV15 to TRBJ2-1; 11 bases are shared with TRBD2. Trimming took 4 bases from V and 5 from J; bases not matched to a gene: 4. Per the germline V gene, CDR1 is LNHNV and CDR2 is YYDKDF (reference sequence). CDR3 size: 15 residues. For the CDR3, the DNA is TGTGCCACCAGCATAGCGGGGGGGCGTAACAATGAGCAGTTCTTC. Its translation: CATSIAGGRNNEQFF.

The V and J genes are TRBV15 and TRBJ2-3; unclear D gene. The CDR3 covers 14 residues. Per the germline V gene, CDR1 is LNHNV and CDR2 is YYDKDF (reference sequence). Trimming cost V 0 bases and J 4 bases, with 8 bases left between them. DNA of the CDR3: TGTGCCACCAGCAGAGATCGGTGGTCAGATACGCAGTATTTT. Encoded protein: CATSRDRWSDTQYF.

The CDR3 nucleotides are TGTGCCCGCGGTGAATTCCCCGGGGAGCTGTTTTTT. Translated, it gives CARGEFPGELFF. V is TRBV30 and J is TRBJ2-2; no firm D call. The CDR3 spans 12 residues. CDR1 is GTSNPN and CDR2 is SVGIG in the germline V gene (reference sequence). Deletions cut 8 bases from V and 6 bases from J, with 13 bases between.

The CDR3 bases are TGCGCCAGCAGCCAATACCCTCCCGAGGAGCAGTTCTTC. Translation: CASSQYPPEEQFF. The chain uses TRBV4-1 and TRBJ2-1; D gene unclear. This CDR3 is 13 amino acids long. The V gene's germline CDR1 is MGHRA and CDR2 YSYEKL. Trimming shortened V by 2 bases and J by 10 bases, and 12 bases separated the two germline ends.